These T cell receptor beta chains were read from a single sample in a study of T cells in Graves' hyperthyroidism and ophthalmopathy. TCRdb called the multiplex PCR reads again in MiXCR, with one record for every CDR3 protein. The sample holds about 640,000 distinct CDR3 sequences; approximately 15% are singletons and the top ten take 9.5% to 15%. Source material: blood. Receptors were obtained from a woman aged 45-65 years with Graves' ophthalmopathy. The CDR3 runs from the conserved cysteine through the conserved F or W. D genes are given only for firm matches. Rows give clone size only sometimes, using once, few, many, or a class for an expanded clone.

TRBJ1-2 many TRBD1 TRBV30 TGTGCCTGGGGACAGGGAGGACTCTATGGCTACACCTTC CAWGQGGLYGYTF
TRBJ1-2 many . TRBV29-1 TGCAGCGTTGAAGATCGGAGTCCCAGCTATGGCTACACCTTC CSVEDRSPSYGYTF
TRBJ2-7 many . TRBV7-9 TGTGCCAGCAGCTTAGCGAAGCTCTCGGGGAGGGGGCCATACGAGCAGTACTTC CASSLAKLSGRGPYEQYF
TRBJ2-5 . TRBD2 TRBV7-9 TGTGCCAGCAGCCAGGAGCTGACTAGCGGGTCTGTCGTGTACTTC CASSQELTSGSVVYF
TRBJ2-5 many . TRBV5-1 TGCGCCAGCAGCTCGACAGGTCTCGGGGAGACCCAGTACTTC CASSSTGLGETQYF
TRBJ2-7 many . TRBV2 TGTGCCAGCAGTGGAATAGGCTACGAGCAGTACTTC CASSGIGYEQYF
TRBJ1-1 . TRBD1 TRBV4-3 TGCGCCAGCAGCCAAGATCCCCGGGGACAGAGGATTGTGGCTTTCTTT CASSQDPRGQRIVAFF
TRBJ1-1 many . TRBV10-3 TGTGCCATCAGTGACCGGGGAATGAACACTGAAGCTTTCTTT CAISDRGMNTEAFF
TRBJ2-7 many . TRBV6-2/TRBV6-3 TGTGCCAGCAGTTTGTTTCCGGGATCCTACGAGCAGTACTTC CASSLFPGSYEQYF
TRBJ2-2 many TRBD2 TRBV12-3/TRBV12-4 TGTGCCAGCAGTCCCGCGCTAGCGGGAGTTGGCACCGGGGAGCTGTTTTTT CASSPALAGVGTGELFF
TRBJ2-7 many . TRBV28 TGTGCCAGCAGTTTCGCCTCCCTGGGTGATTTCGAGCAGTACTTC CASSFASLGDFEQYF
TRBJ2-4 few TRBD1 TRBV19 TGTGCCAGTAGTGAGGAAGGCAGGGGGCCTGCCAAAAACATTCAGTACTTC CASSEEGRGPAKNIQYF
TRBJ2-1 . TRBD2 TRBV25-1 TGTGCCAGCAGTGAATTGGGACTAGCGGGAGTAAATGAGCAGTTCTTC CASSELGLAGVNEQFF
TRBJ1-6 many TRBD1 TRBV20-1 TGCAGTGCTAGAGATTGGGACAGGGAAAATTCACCCCTCCACTTT CSARDWDRENSPLHF
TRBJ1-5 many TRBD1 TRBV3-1 TGTGCCAGCAGCCTCCCAGTTGGACAGGGCGATCAGCCCCAGCATTTT CASSLPVGQGDQPQHF
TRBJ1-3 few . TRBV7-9 TGTGCCAGCAGCTTAAGGGCCTCTGGAAACACCATATATTTT CASSLRASGNTIYF
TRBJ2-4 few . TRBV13 TGTGCCAGCAGCTTAGTCCGGGGTAGGATTAACATTCAGTACTTC CASSLVRGRINIQYF
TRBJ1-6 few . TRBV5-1 TGCGCCAGCAGTCCCTCAGGGACGAATTCACCCCTCCACTTT CASSPSGTNSPLHF
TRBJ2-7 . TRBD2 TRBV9 TGTGCCAGCAGCCCCGGGACTAGCGGGTACTACGAGCAGTACTTC CASSPGTSGYYEQYF
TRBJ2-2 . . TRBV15 TGTGCCACCAGCAGAGATCTCTTCACCGGGGAGCTGTTTTTT CATSRDLFTGELFF
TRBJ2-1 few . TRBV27 TGTGCCAGCACCCCCGAGACAGGCTCCCTACCCAATGAGCAGTTCTTC CASTPETGSLPNEQFF
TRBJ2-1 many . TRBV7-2 TGTGCCAGCAGCTTAGCGGGAGACAGCGGATTTATCGGTGAGCAGTTCTTC CASSLAGDSGFIGEQFF
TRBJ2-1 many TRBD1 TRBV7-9 TGTGCCAGCAGCAGGGGGCGTGAGCAGTTCTTC CASSRGREQFF
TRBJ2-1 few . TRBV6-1 TGTGCCAGCAGTTTGAGCGGCCCGGTCGGGGAGCAGTTCTTC CASSLSGPVGEQFF
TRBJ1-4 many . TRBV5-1 TGCGCCAGCAGCTCGACAACAACTAATGAAAAACTGTTTTTT CASSSTTTNEKLFF
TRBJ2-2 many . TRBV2 TGTGCCAGCAGTGAGATACAGGCCGGGGAGCTGTTTTTT CASSEIQAGELFF
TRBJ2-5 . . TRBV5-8 TGTGCCAGCAGCCCCAGTGGAGGGGTTGAGACCCAGTACTTC CASSPSGGVETQYF
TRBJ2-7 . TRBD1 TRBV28 TGTGCCAGCAGTGAAGCCGGGACAGGCTACGAGCAGTACTTC CASSEAGTGYEQYF
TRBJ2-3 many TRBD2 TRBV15 TGTGCCACCAGCCCCTCACTAGCGACAGATACGCAGTATTTT CATSPSLATDTQYF
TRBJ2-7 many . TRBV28 TGTGCCAGCAGTTTCCCCAAGACAGAGGCCTACGAGCAGTACTTC CASSFPKTEAYEQYF
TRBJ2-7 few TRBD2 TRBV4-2 TGTGCCAGCAGCCAAGTTCCCCCCCGGCGGGAGGGCCTGTACGAGCAGTACTTC CASSQVPPRREGLYEQYF
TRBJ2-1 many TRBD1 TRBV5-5 TGTGCCAGCAGCCCTACGACAGGGAGCTCCTACAATGAGCAGTTCTTC CASSPTTGSSYNEQFF
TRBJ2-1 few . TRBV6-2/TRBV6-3 TGTGCCAGCAGTTACTCGATATTGGGGTCCTACAATGAGCAGTTCTTC CASSYSILGSYNEQFF
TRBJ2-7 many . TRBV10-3 TGTGCCATCACCGAGGGGGGCGAGCAGTACTTC CAITEGGEQYF